This T cell receptor (beta chain) was sequenced during a study of T cells in localized non-small cell lung cancer. Germline assignment: CDR1 SGHDT and CDR2 YYEEEE. Trimming took 0 bases from V and 2 from J; bases not matched to a gene: 10. This CDR3 comprises 17 residues. Sequenced by immunoSEQ multiplex PCR; TCRdb stores in-frame clones only, minus some. The sample contains about 70,000 clones, 85% to 90% of which appear only once. The sample consisted of peripheral blood, taken before any cancer treatment. This rearrangement joins TRBV5-6 to TRBJ1-2, with TRBD1 matching over 7 bases. This TCR derives from an older male donor with stage III squamous cell lung carcinoma. This chain's CDR3 is CASSLVAGGPFNYGYTF. CDR3 DNA sequence: TGTGCCAGCAGCTTGGTGGCAGGGGGGCCCTTCAACTATGGCTACACCTTC.